A selection of T cell receptor beta chains follows, all from one sample in a study of identical twins. TCRdb passed the 5' RACE reads through MiXCR, listing each CDR3 protein once. The repertoire holds 450,000 or so distinct CDR3 sequences, with 20% to 25% as singletons. The same data also went into a second study, on T cells expressing NK-cell markers.

Sequenced: CD4+ T cells sorted from blood. The receptors were gathered from a woman in her late teens or twenties in good health. The CDR3 runs from the conserved cysteine through the conserved F or W. D genes are given only for firm matches. Expanded clones get a size class; other rows say once, few or many, or leave the size out.

CASSPTLKGEKLFF,TGTGCCAGCAGCCCGACCCTAAAGGGGGAAAAACTGTTTTTT,TRBV9,.,.,TRBJ1-4
CASSQGLFGYTF,TGTGCCAGCAGCCAGGGGCTCTTCGGCTACACCTTC,TRBV6-2/TRBV6-3,.,.,TRBJ1-2
CASRGQADTQYF,TGTGCCAGCAGGGGACAAGCAGATACGCAGTATTTT,TRBV6-1,.,.,TRBJ2-3
CASSGSLASSYNEQFF,TGCGCCAGCAGCGGCTCGCTAGCATCCTCCTACAATGAGCAGTTCTTC,TRBV5-1,.,.,TRBJ2-1
CASTGGQNQRGHNEQFF,TGTGCCAGTACCGGGGGCCAAAACCAAAGGGGCCACAATGAGCAGTTCTTC,TRBV19,once,.,TRBJ2-1
CASGNRLETQYF,TGTGCCAGCGGGAACCGTTTAGAGACCCAGTACTTC,TRBV5-6,few,.,TRBJ2-5
CASSLEGLGQPQHF,TGTGCCAGCAGCTTGGAGGGCTTGGGCCAGCCCCAGCATTTT,TRBV11-2,.,.,TRBJ1-5
CASSAVIHTGELFF,TGTGCCAGCAGTGCTGTTATTCACACCGGGGAGCTGTTTTTT,TRBV6-1,.,.,TRBJ2-2
CASSLDGFTYEQYF,TGTGCCAGCAGCTTAGACGGATTCACCTACGAGCAGTACTTC,TRBV7-8,.,.,TRBJ2-7
CASSAGQGGTDTQYF,TGTGCCAGCAGCGCGGGACAGGGGGGCACAGATACGCAGTATTTT,TRBV12-3/TRBV12-4,.,TRBD1,TRBJ2-3
CASSSGIGLGTQYF,TGTGCCAGCAGCTCCGGGATTGGCCTAGGGACCCAGTACTTC,TRBV5-8,many,.,TRBJ2-5
CASSAPASRGDTQYF,TGTGCCAGCAGCGCTCCCGCCTCCCGGGGAGATACGCAGTATTTT,TRBV9,.,.,TRBJ2-3
CASRGASGSGEQFF,TGTGCCAGCCGAGGGGCTAGCGGGAGTGGCGAGCAGTTCTTC,TRBV12-3/TRBV12-4,few,TRBD2,TRBJ2-1
CASSRQGESQVGYTF,TGCGCCAGCAGCCGACAGGGGGAATCTCAAGTCGGCTACACCTTC,TRBV5-1,.,TRBD1,TRBJ1-2
CASSRGRSDSGNTIYF,TGTGCCAGCAGCCGGGGACGGAGTGACTCTGGAAACACCATATATTTT,TRBV27,.,.,TRBJ1-3
CASSHDAYEQYF,TGTGCCAGCAGCCACGACGCCTACGAGCAGTACTTC,TRBV3-1,.,.,TRBJ2-7
CASTLSASGGLSGLFF,TGTGCCAGCACCCTCAGCGCCTCAGGCGGTCTATCGGGGCTGTTTTTT,TRBV3-1,.,.,TRBJ2-2
CASTGTAGAPYNEQFF,TGCGCCAGCACCGGAACCGCGGGGGCCCCCTACAATGAGCAGTTCTTC,TRBV5-1,.,.,TRBJ2-1